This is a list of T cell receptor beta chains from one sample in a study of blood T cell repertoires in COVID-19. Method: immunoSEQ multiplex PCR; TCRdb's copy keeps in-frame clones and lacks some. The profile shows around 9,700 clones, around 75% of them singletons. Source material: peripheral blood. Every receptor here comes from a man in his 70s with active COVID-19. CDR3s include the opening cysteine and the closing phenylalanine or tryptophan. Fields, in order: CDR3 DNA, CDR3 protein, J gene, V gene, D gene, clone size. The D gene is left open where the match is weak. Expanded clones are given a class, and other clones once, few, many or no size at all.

TGTGCCAGCAGTTACCCTAGCGGGGGGTACTACGAGCAGTACTTC	CASSYPSGGYYEQYF	TRBJ2-7	TRBV6-2/TRBV6-3	TRBD2	NA
TGTGCCAGTAGTATTGGCTCCCAGGGGAGCGAAAAACTGTTTTTT	CASSIGSQGSEKLFF	TRBJ1-4	TRBV19	NA	NA
TGTGCCAGCAGATCCGGACAGGGTATGGGCTATGGCTACACCTTC	CASRSGQGMGYGYTF	TRBJ1-2	TRBV6-5	TRBD1	NA
TGTGCCAGCAGCCAACCTGGACAGTCCTCCTACGAGCAGTACTTC	CASSQPGQSSYEQYF	TRBJ2-7	TRBV28	NA	NA
TGTGCCATCAGTGAGTCGGTGGCGGGGGGAAGGGAGCAGTACTTC	CAISESVAGGREQYF	TRBJ2-7	TRBV10-3	TRBD2	NA
TGTGCCAGCCGGGACACCGGGGTATCCTACGAGCAGTACTTC	CASRDTGVSYEQYF	TRBJ2-7	TRBV27	NA	NA
TGTGCCAGTAGTTCGCCAGGGAGGTCGGGAAACTATGGCTACACCTTC	CASSSPGRSGNYGYTF	TRBJ1-2	TRBV19	NA	NA
TGCGCCAGCAGCGGGAGCAGGGGGGCGCAGGGTGAGCAGTTCTTC	CASSGSRGAQGEQFF	TRBJ2-1	TRBV4-1	NA	NA
TGTGCCAGCAGTTTAGGTAGGGCGGGTAGCAATCAGCCCCAGCATTTT	CASSLGRAGSNQPQHF	TRBJ1-5	TRBV28	NA	NA
TGTGCCAGCAGCAATATTAATCCCAGGGCAATCGACACCGGGGAGCTGTTTTTT	CASSNINPRAIDTGELFF	TRBJ2-2	TRBV21-1	NA	NA
TGTGCCAGTGGAACACAGGGATCCCCAATTTATAATTACAATGAGCAGTTCTTC	CASGTQGSPIYNYNEQFF	TRBJ2-1	TRBV19	NA	NA
TGTGCCAGCAGGTTGGCTGCGGGGGCGGTAGATACGCAGTATTTT	CASRLAAGAVDTQYF	TRBJ2-3	TRBV6-5	NA	NA
TGTGCCAGTAGTATAGCCACAGTCGGACAGGTTCCCTACGAGCAGTACTTC	CASSIATVGQVPYEQYF	TRBJ2-7	TRBV19	TRBD1	few
TGTGCCAGCAGCTTAGTGGCGGTTACATACGAGCAGTACTTC	CASSLVAVTYEQYF	TRBJ2-7	TRBV7-2	NA	NA
TGTGCCAGCAGCCTGACTAGCGGGAGTTACAATGAGCAGTTCTTC	CASSLTSGSYNEQFF	TRBJ2-1	TRBV11-2	TRBD2	NA
TGTGCCAGCAGTGAGAACCTAGCGGGGACACAGTACTTC	CASSENLAGTQYF	TRBJ2-5	TRBV6-1	TRBD2	NA
TGCAGCGTGCCCGGGGGGGGACTTGCCTGCGAGCAGTACTTC	CSVPGGGLACEQYF	TRBJ2-7	TRBV29-1	TRBD2	NA
TGTGCCAGCAGTCAGGGCGACGTCCAAGAGACCCAGTACTTC	CASSQGDVQETQYF	TRBJ2-5	TRBV28	NA	NA
TGTGCCAGCAGCTTATCGTCGGGGGGCCTCACAGATACGCAGTATTTT	CASSLSSGGLTDTQYF	TRBJ2-3	TRBV7-3	NA	NA
TGTGCCAGCAGTGAACAGCCTTACGAGCAGTACTTC	CASSEQPYEQYF	TRBJ2-7	TRBV6-4	NA	NA
TGTGCCAGTAGTAGACGACCTGGAGGTGAAAAACTGTTTTTT	CASSRRPGGEKLFF	TRBJ1-4	TRBV19	NA	NA
TGCAGCGTGGCGGGGGGGCGGGCCCCCAGTTTCTACGAGCAGTACTTC	CSVAGGRAPSFYEQYF	TRBJ2-7	TRBV29-1	TRBD2	NA
TGTGCCAGCTCCCATGAAAGCGGGGGGCGGAATGAGCAGTTCTTC	CASSHESGGRNEQFF	TRBJ2-1	TRBV18	TRBD2	NA
TGCGCCAGCAGCCCACAGGACAGGGGGTTTGGCTACACCTTC	CASSPQDRGFGYTF	TRBJ1-2	TRBV5-1	TRBD1	few
TGTGCCAGCAGTTCCGCGGGCCGAGGTCTTGGGGACTACACCTTC	CASSSAGRGLGDYTF	TRBJ1-2	TRBV28	NA	NA
TGTGCCAGCAGTTACGGCGGCACTCGAGCCTACGAGCAGTACTTC	CASSYGGTRAYEQYF	TRBJ2-7	TRBV6-5	NA	NA
TGTGCCAGCAGTTTACGGTTCGGGTACCAGCCCCAGCATTTT	CASSLRFGYQPQHF	TRBJ1-5	TRBV28	NA	NA
TGTGCCAGCAGCCGAGACAGGGTCTTTCTCTACGAGCAGTACTTC	CASSRDRVFLYEQYF	TRBJ2-7	TRBV7-3	TRBD1	medium-sized
TGTGCCAGCAGCCAACAGGTCGGTAGCACAGATACGCAGTATTTT	CASSQQVGSTDTQYF	TRBJ2-3	TRBV3-1/TRBV3-2	NA	NA
TGTGCCAGCGCAGCCCCTTCAGGGGGGAGAGTAGCTTTCTTT	CASAAPSGGRVAFF	TRBJ1-1	TRBV6-5	TRBD1	NA
TGCGCCAGCAGCCAAGATAGATTGGAAAGGGGAAGGAACTATGGCTACACCTTC	CASSQDRLERGRNYGYTF	TRBJ1-2	TRBV4-1	NA	NA
TGTGCCAGCAGCCTCGGGGACGCGGGGGGTAGCACAGATACGCAGTATTTT	CASSLGDAGGSTDTQYF	TRBJ2-3	TRBV3-1/TRBV3-2	TRBD2	NA
TGTGCCAGCAGGCCCCAGGGGGCTAGCACAGATACGCAGTATTTT	CASRPQGASTDTQYF	TRBJ2-3	TRBV6-5	TRBD1	NA
TGTGCCAGTTCCGCGGGGGGCAAGCTCTATGGCTACACCTTC	CASSAGGKLYGYTF	TRBJ1-2	TRBV3-1/TRBV3-2	NA	NA
TGTGCCAGCTCACCACCCAACCCGGGAGCTAATGAAAAACTGTTTTTT	CASSPPNPGANEKLFF	TRBJ1-4	TRBV18	NA	NA
TGTGCCAGCACTCTTACAGGGGCGGCAGCTAACTATGGCTACACCTTC	CASTLTGAAANYGYTF	TRBJ1-2	TRBV2	TRBD1	NA
TGTGCCAGCAGCACACCCGAACAGGGAGGGGCTGGAAACACCATATATTTT	CASSTPEQGGAGNTIYF	TRBJ1-3	TRBV21-1	NA	NA
TGTGCCAGCAGTTTAAAGCTGCAGGGAGAGCAGTTCTTC	CASSLKLQGEQFF	TRBJ2-1	TRBV12-3/TRBV12-4	NA	NA
TGCAGTGCTAGTTCTGGGGGCCGTGTAGGAGATACGCAGTATTTT	CSASSGGRVGDTQYF	TRBJ2-3	TRBV20-1	NA	NA
TGTGCCAGCAGCCTCACCCGACAGGGTAAGGGCAATCAGCCCCAGCATTTT	CASSLTRQGKGNQPQHF	TRBJ1-5	TRBV6-2/TRBV6-3	TRBD1	NA
TGTGCCAGCAGCCAAGCGCCCAGCGGGGTACAAGAGACCCAGTACTTC	CASSQAPSGVQETQYF	TRBJ2-5	TRBV4-2	TRBD2	NA
TGTGCCAGCAGTGAGCCCCCGACGGAGGGGGGAAACACCATATATTTT	CASSEPPTEGGNTIYF	TRBJ1-3	TRBV6-4	NA	once
TGTGCCAGCAGCTTAGTCGGGGGGGTCCAAGAGACCCAGTACTTC	CASSLVGGVQETQYF	TRBJ2-5	TRBV7-9	TRBD2	NA
TGTGCCAGCACCCTCGATCGGAATGAGCAGTTCTTC	CASTLDRNEQFF	TRBJ2-1	TRBV2	NA	NA
TGCAGCGTTCGTGGGAAGGGGGCCAATCAGCCCCAGCATTTT	CSVRGKGANQPQHF	TRBJ1-5	TRBV29-1	TRBD1	NA
TGTGCCAGTAGTCTGGGACAGGGAGCTTACAATGAGCAGTTCTTC	CASSLGQGAYNEQFF	TRBJ2-1	TRBV19	TRBD1	NA
TGTGCCAGCAGACTACTAGCGGGGGCGCAAGAGACCCAGTACTTC	CASRLLAGAQETQYF	TRBJ2-5	TRBV2	TRBD2	NA
TGTGCCAGCTCCCAAAGGGGGACAGCAAATTCACCCCTCCACTTT	CASSQRGTANSPLHF	TRBJ1-6	TRBV11-2	TRBD1	once
TGTGCCAGCAGTGCAGGACAGGGGAAGGGCCAGTACTTC	CASSAGQGKGQYF	TRBJ2-5	TRBV12-3/TRBV12-4	TRBD1	NA
TGTGCCAGCAGCTTAGATTCCGGGACTCCGAGGACCGGGGAGCTGTTTTTT	CASSLDSGTPRTGELFF	TRBJ2-2	TRBV11-3	NA	NA
TGTGCCAGCAGCTCGACAGGGACTGGAAAACTGTTTTTT	CASSSTGTGKLFF	TRBJ1-4	TRBV6-5	TRBD1	once
TGTGCCAGCGCACATACTAGCGGGGGGGGAACCTACAATGAGCAGTTCTTC	CASAHTSGGGTYNEQFF	TRBJ2-1	TRBV18	TRBD2	NA
TGTGCCAGCAGTGAACGGGGGAATTCACCCCTCCACTTT	CASSERGNSPLHF	TRBJ1-6	TRBV2	NA	once
TGTGCCATCAGTTCAGGGATCCAAGAGACCCAGTACTTC	CAISSGIQETQYF	TRBJ2-5	TRBV10-3	NA	NA
TGTGCCAGCAGCCAACTCGTTAGCGGGGGGGCCATAAAGACCCAGTACTTC	CASSQLVSGGAIKTQYF	TRBJ2-5	TRBV2	TRBD2	NA
TGTGCCAGCAGTGTAGACAGGGGGATGGTTAACACTGAAGCTTTCTTT	CASSVDRGMVNTEAFF	TRBJ1-1	TRBV6-1	TRBD1	NA
TGTGCCAGCAGCTTAGGCCCGGGGGCGCAGTATTTT	CASSLGPGAQYF	TRBJ2-3	TRBV7-2	NA	NA